This entry features one T cell receptor beta chain sequence. The record originates from a study of blood T cell repertoires in COVID-19. Recovered Cohort 3 donors showed two negative PCRs, clearance, or symptom resolution. Libraries were prepared by immunoSEQ multiplex PCR; TCRdb keeps only in-frame clonotypes and omits some of them. Of about 410,000 clones listed, nearly 90% are singletons. This CDR3 has 16 amino acids. V was clipped by 1 base and J by 3 bases; unmatched bases: 7. The germline V gene has CDR1 LGHDT and CDR2 YNNKEL (reference sequence). This receptor was obtained from a woman in her 30s who had recovered from COVID-19. Material for sequencing was PBMCs or T cells enriched from blood (not recorded which). The chain carries TRBV3-1 (or the pseudogene TRBV3-2) and TRBJ2-7, with 9 bases fitting TRBD1. CDR3 sequence (DNA): TGTGCCAGCAGCCAAGGACCGGGACAGGGCCACTACGAGCAGTACTTC. It is translated as CASSQGPGQGHYEQYF.